One and the same sample provided the 29 T cell receptor beta chains below, sequenced in a study of technical replicates of blood from four donors. Sequencing used immunoSEQ multiplex PCR; TCRdb keeps in-frame clones, though not all of them. The sample shows 65,000 to 80,000 clones, approximately 96% of them seen only once. Sample: T cells isolated from PBMCs. The receptors stem from a human donor in good health.

The genes are TRBV19 and TRBJ2-7; D is possibly TRBD1 (6 bases). The length of the CDR3 is 12 residues. Germline CDR1 LNHDA, CDR2 SQIVND (reference sequence). Deletions cut 4 bases from V and 4 bases from J, with 8 bases between. CDR3: CASSKTGYEQYF. The CDR3 coding sequence is TGTGCCAGTAGTAAAACAGGGTACGAGCAGTACTTC. Variable domain in full (rest from reference TRBV19 and TRBJ2-7): DGGITQSPKYLFRKEGQNVTLSCEQNLNHDAMYWYRQDPGQGLRLIYYSQIVNDFQKGDIAEGYSVSREKKESFPLTVTSAQKNPTAFYLCASSKTGYEQYFGPGTRLTVT.

The chain carries TRBV11-2 and TRBJ1-5; no clear D. V gave up 3 bases and J gave up 4 bases, with 4 bases separating them. The CDR3 covers 12 residues. Germline CDR1 reads SGHAT; CDR2 reads FQNNGV. DNA for the CDR3: TGTGCCAGCAGCTTCATTAATCAGCCCCAGCATTTT. Protein sequence: CASSFINQPQHF.

The chain carries TRBV5-6 and TRBJ2-7; 7 nucleotides line up with TRBD2. The trim removed 4 bases at V and 3 bases at J, leaving 7 bases unmatched. CDR1 is SGHDT, CDR2 YYEEEE, per germline. There are 14 residues in the CDR3. CDR3 bases: TGTGCCAGCAGCGGGACTAACTTATTCTACGAGCAGTACTTC. It translates to CASSGTNLFYEQYF.

This sequence joins TRBV5-1 and TRBJ1-5; 9 nucleotides align to TRBD1. The germline V gene encodes CDR1 SGHRS and CDR2 YFSETQ. After removal of 0 bases from V and 6 bases from J, the junction contained 7 bases not matched to a gene. CDR3 length: 16 residues. Here the CDR3 DNA reads TGCGCCAGCAGCTTGGGGGGGACAGGGACGGGTCAGCCCCAGCATTTT. It translates to CASSLGGTGTGQPQHF.

This rearrangement joins TRBV30 to TRBJ1-1; weak D call: TRBD1 (5 bases). V was cut by 1 base and J by 6 bases, with 12 bases left in between. Germline values: CDR1 GTSNPN, CDR2 SVGIG (reference sequence). The CDR3 consists of 13 residues. CDR3 bases: TGTGCCTGGAGTGGTGGGGGGAAATCTGAAGCTTTCTTT. This translates into CAWSGGGKSEAFF.

The chain links TRBV29-1 to TRBJ1-3; D gene uncertain. V lost 4 bases and J lost 2, with 15 bases in between. CDR3 length equals 15 residues. Looked up from germline, CDR1 is SQVTM and CDR2 is ANQGSEA. CDR3 bases: TGCAGCGTTGGGGCTGAGGCGGGAACTGGAAACACCATATATTTT. Residues: CSVGAEAGTGNTIYF. The full variable domain, rest sourced from reference TRBV29-1 and TRBJ1-3, is SAVISQKPSRDICQRGTSLTIQCQVDSQVTMMFWYRQQPGQSLTLIATANQGSEATYESGFVIDKFPISRPNLTFSTLTVSNMSPEDSSIYLCSVGAEAGTGNTIYFGEGSWLTVV.

Concerning this clone itself: One junction end disagrees with the germline gene, perhaps due to a read error. This rearrangement joins TRBV29-1 to TRBJ2-3, with D perhaps matching TRBD2 (5 bases). The CDR3 is 15 residues long. The germline V gene encodes CDR1 SQVTM and CDR2 ANQGSEA. CDR3 region: CSGIVPTSSTDMQYF. The CDR3 DNA reads as TGCAGCGGTATTGTGCCCACCTCTAGCACAGATATGCAGTATTTT.

The CDR3: CATTGSAGPYNEQFF. The CDR3, as DNA: TGTGCCACCACAGGCTCAGCAGGGCCCTACAATGAGCAGTTCTTC. The J gene is TRBJ2-1, the V gene TRBV2; D is possibly TRBD1 (5 bases). Per germline, CDR1 SNHLY and CDR2 FYNNEI. This CDR3 spans 15 amino acids. Between the trimmed V and J ends, which lost 10 bases and 2 bases, there was a span of 18 bases.

The chain recombines TRBV11-2 with TRBJ1-5, with D maybe TRBD1 (6 bases). V gave up 1 base and J gave up 7 bases, with 14 bases separating them. The CDR3 is 15 amino acids. Germline CDR1 reads SGHAT; CDR2 reads FQNNGV. The DNA of the CDR3 is TGTGCCAGCAGCTTAGTCGGCGGGGGCGACCAGCCCCAGCATTTT. Residues: CASSLVGGGDQPQHF.

The chain has TRBV6-1 and TRBJ2-5; D unclear. From germline, CDR1 is MNHNS and CDR2 SASEGT. V lost 1 base to trimming and J lost 1 base, with 7 bases between them. This CDR3 contains 14 residues. The CDR3 reads CASSEVTGQETQYF. The CDR3 DNA sequence: TGTGCCAGCAGTGAAGTGACGGGCCAAGAGACCCAGTACTTC.

The chain couples TRBV11-1 to TRBJ2-3; TRBD2 agrees at 7 bases. The CDR3 runs to 16 residues. CDR1 SGHAT and CDR2 FQDESV come from the germline V gene (reference sequence). J lost 3 bases, V lost 5 bases, and 11 bases had no gene match. CDR3 DNA sequence: TGTGCCAGCAGCCATAACGGTCCGGGGGGTACAGATACGCAGTATTTT. Protein: CASSHNGPGGTDTQYF.

The CDR3: CASSRDRYYNEQFF. The CDR3 DNA follows: TGTGCCAGCAGCCGCGACAGATATTACAATGAGCAGTTCTTC. The chain recombines TRBV7-3 with TRBJ2-1; TRBD1 might be the D (5 bases). Trimming removed 5 bases at V and 4 bases at J, with 12 bases between. Germline V gene data show CDR1 as SGHTA and CDR2 as FQGTGA. The CDR3 is made up of 14 amino acids.

The chain has TRBV4-2 and TRBJ1-1; unclear D gene. The CDR3 covers 16 residues. The germline gives CDR1 LGHNA, CDR2 YNFKEQ. V lost 0 bases, J lost 5 bases, and 16 bases lay in between. DNA for the CDR3: TGTGCCAGCAGCCAAGACCCCCTTTTTGGAGGAACTGAAGCTTTCTTT. Amino acids: CASSQDPLFGGTEAFF.

The chain combines TRBV5-1 with TRBJ1-1; 8 bases are a match to TRBD1. Germline lookup yields CDR1 SGHRS and CDR2 YFSETQ. V dropped 0 bases and J dropped 1; count of bases not matched to a gene: 5. The CDR3 spans 16 residues. The chain's CDR3 is CASSLGQGAENTEAFF. The CDR3 nucleotides read TGCGCCAGCAGCTTGGGGCAGGGGGCCGAGAACACTGAAGCTTTCTTT.

This sequence joins TRBV7-2 and TRBJ2-2; D is ambiguous. The CDR3 loop spans 13 amino acids. The germline CDR1 and CDR2 sequences are SGHTA and FQGNSA. Trimming pared 4 bases from V and 8 bases from J, leaving 11 bases between. CDR3 region: CASSSRSTGELFF. The CDR3 DNA sequence: TGTGCCAGCAGCTCGAGGTCCACGGGGGAGCTGTTTTTT.

This chain links TRBV30 with TRBJ2-2; the D gene is possibly TRBD1 (5 bases). Germline CDR1 GTSNPN, CDR2 SVGIG (reference sequence). Trimming left V 1 base short and J 9 bases short, with 9 bases between. The length of the CDR3 is 12 residues. The CDR3 loop is CAWSAAGRELFF. The CDR3 nucleotides read TGTGCCTGGAGTGCAGCAGGGAGGGAGCTGTTTTTT.

In nucleotides, the CDR3 is TGTGCCAGTAACCGGGACTACCAAGAGACCCAGTACTTC. Translating it yields CASNRDYQETQYF. The chain joins TRBV19 to TRBJ2-5; the D gene is possibly TRBD2 (6 bases). This CDR3 spans 13 amino acids. Trimming left V 7 bases short and J 0 bases short, with 9 bases between. The germline V gene has CDR1 LNHDA and CDR2 SQIVND (reference sequence).

This chain connects TRBV28 to TRBJ2-1; the match to TRBD2 covers 7 bases. Trimming cost V 5 bases and J 4 bases; bases outside gene matches: 2. The CDR3 has 13 amino acids. In germline, CDR1 is MDHEN, CDR2 SYDVKM. Here the CDR3 DNA reads TGTGCCAGCAGTAGCGGGACTTACAATGAGCAGTTCTTC. Translation gives CASSSGTYNEQFF.

In nucleotides, the CDR3 is TGTGCCAGCAGTACTAGCGGGAGAAGCACAGATACGCAGTATTTT. Protein product: CASSTSGRSTDTQYF. This chain joins TRBV2 and TRBJ2-3; TRBD2 matches at 11 bases. Germline CDR1 and CDR2: SNHLY and FYNNEI. Trimming removed 5 bases from V and 0 bases from J; junction bases left unmatched: 1. The CDR3 runs to 15 residues.

This chain joins TRBV7-8 and TRBJ2-3; 10 nucleotides agree with TRBD2. The germline V gene has CDR1 SGHVS and CDR2 FQNEAQ. CDR3 size: 16 residues. After removal of 1 base from V and 4 bases from J, the junction contained 5 bases not matched to a gene. This chain's CDR3 is CASSLEWLAGADTQYF. The CDR3 bases are TGTGCCAGCAGCTTAGAGTGGCTAGCGGGAGCAGATACGCAGTATTTT.

The genes are TRBV28 and TRBJ1-4; 7 nucleotides agree with TRBD1. Unmatched junction bases numbered 11, after V lost 6 bases and J lost 10 bases. CDR1 and CDR2 (germline): MDHEN, SYDVKM. The CDR3 covers 14 residues. This CDR3 is CASSPPTYRGKLFF. In DNA, the CDR3 is TGTGCCAGCAGCCCGCCCACTTACAGGGGAAAACTGTTTTTT.

The chain has TRBV7-2 and TRBJ1-2, with D unclear. Trimming took 5 bases from V and 1 from J, leaving 17 bases between them. Germline CDR1 reads SGHTA; CDR2 reads FQGNSA. This CDR3 has 16 residues. The CDR3 loop is CASSEGGFGFNYGYTF. CDR3 in DNA: TGTGCCAGCAGCGAAGGCGGTTTTGGGTTTAACTATGGCTACACCTTC.

This clone showed up just once. The chain has TRBV19 and TRBJ2-6; D perhaps matches TRBD1 (6 bases). Trimming removed 4 bases from V and 2 bases from J, with 12 bases in between. This CDR3 has 16 residues. Per the germline V gene, CDR1 is LNHDA and CDR2 is SQIVND (reference sequence). CDR3 loop: CASSSPGETGANVLTF. The CDR3 bases are TGTGCCAGTAGTAGCCCAGGGGAAACTGGGGCCAACGTCCTGACTTTC.

The V and J genes are TRBV5-4 and TRBJ1-1; 8 nucleotides agree with TRBD1. Losses at the gene ends were 4 bases for V and 5 bases for J; bases not matched to a gene: 13. This CDR3 is 16 amino acids long. Germline V gene data show CDR1 as SGHNT and CDR2 as YYREEE (reference sequence). The CDR3 loop reads CASSDIPDRGGTEAFF. The CDR3 coding sequence is TGTGCCAGCAGCGACATACCTGACAGGGGAGGGACTGAAGCTTTCTTT.

This rearrangement joins TRBV21-1 to TRBJ1-1; the table's D gene call, TRBD1, was not cross checked with the DNA. TRBV21-1 constitutes a pseudogene. The length of the CDR3 is 10 residues. The DNA for the CDR3 is TGTGCCAGCAGCGGGGCGGAAGCTTTCTTT. Amino acid sequence: CASSGAEAFF.

The CDR3 spells CASSTGQGNTEAFF. The CDR3 DNA reads TGTGCCAGCAGTACGGGACAGGGGAACACTGAAGCTTTCTTT. V is TRBV6-5 and J is TRBJ1-1, with 9 bases aligning to TRBD1. There are 14 residues in the CDR3. V lost 5 bases and J lost 1; bases outside the gene matches: 2. Germline V gene sequence: CDR1 MNHEY, CDR2 SVGAGI.

The J gene is TRBJ2-7, the V gene TRBV7-2; no reliable D call. Germline V lookup: CDR1 SGHTA, CDR2 FQGNSA. There are 14 residues in the CDR3. Trimming pared 1 base from V and 0 bases from J, leaving 7 bases between. Here the CDR3 DNA reads TGTGCCAGCAGCTTAGGATACAGCTCCTACGAGCAGTACTTC. The encoded protein is CASSLGYSSYEQYF.

The genes are TRBV6-1 and TRBJ2-2, with D possibly being TRBD2 (5 bases). Germline lookup yields CDR1 MNHNS and CDR2 SASEGT. The CDR3 is 13 residues long. V was pared by 5 bases and J by 8 bases, with 12 bases between. CDR3 residues: CASSPGLSGELFF. The CDR3 region has the DNA TGTGCCAGCAGTCCAGGACTTTCTGGGGAGCTGTTTTTT.

The CDR3 sequence is CASSFRRQGYDEQYF. Here the CDR3 DNA reads TGTGCCAGCAGTTTTAGGAGACAGGGGTATGACGAGCAGTACTTC. The J gene is TRBJ2-7, the V gene TRBV27; 8 bases align to TRBD1. The CDR3 is 15 residues long. Germline lookup yields CDR1 MNHEY and CDR2 SMNVEV (reference sequence). V dropped 3 bases and J dropped 5; count of bases not matched to a gene: 9.